This record concerns one TCR beta chain sequence. The antigen it recognizes is unknown. No per-base quality is available; no much larger clone lies one base away. Systemically healthy Caucasian individuals from Russia, about 38 in total and aged about 6 to 95 years, were included as donors. Each donor gave approximately 9.3 milliliters of peripheral blood, collected into EDTA-treated Vacutainer tubes. Ficoll-Paque density-gradient centrifugation was used to isolate PBMCs, with at least 6.5 million per sample. Total RNA, at least 5.5 micrograms per sample, was extracted from PBMCs with Trizol reagent. For every donor, an aliquot of PBMCs went through flow cytometry to measure the percentages of naive CD45RAhigh/CD27high T cells. The data were taken from a study of blood T cells in healthy people across ages (dated by TCRdb to about 2015). For context, the study as a whole: In model experiments, template switching captured about one uniquely barcoded TCR beta cDNA molecule for every two T cells. The study analyzed two additional independent replicas of 1 million unique cDNA reads from the same blood draw for two donors, one aged 18 to 30 and one aged 80 or older. The donors were split into four age groups: young (average about 16 years), middle-aged (roughly 39), aged (over 55) and long-lived (approximately 80). To track age-related changes in TCR beta repertoire diversity, the study relied on deep sequencing normalized with unique cDNA molecular identifiers. Study-wide conclusions, independent of this receptor: Since profiling was done on bulk unsorted PBMCs, naive and antigen-experienced compartments could not be conclusively compared. Estimates of total diversity based on one million sequenced T cells were considered lower bounds and underestimates. Compared with the aged group, more naive CD4+ T cells, fewer expanded clones and increased TCR diversity were shown by the long-lived group, suggesting age selection. Observed TCR beta diversity per million T cells fell roughly linearly with age, and a significant reduction was already apparent by age about 38. Donor CMV infection status was unknown, potentially confounding age-related changes in expanded clonotypes. A strong correlation was found between observed TCR beta diversity and the percentage of naive T cells measured by flow cytometry.

The receptor library was made with 5' RACE. Sequencing took place on an Illumina HiSeq 2500. A second PCR of roughly 7 to 11 cycles was performed with a sample-barcoded 5' primer and a J-beta primer mix. A template-switch 5' adaptor carrying 12 random nucleotides introduced a unique molecular identifier onto each TCR beta cDNA molecule. Each sample yielded at least 2.5 million CDR3-containing paired-end reads. First-strand cDNA was synthesized from all RNA with the Mint cDNA synthesis kit, primed by a TRBC-specific oligonucleotide. Following uracil-DNA glycosylase treatment, all cDNA underwent a first 18-cycle PCR with the universal primers M1SS and BC2_uni_R. In the authors' own workflow: For normalization, 1 million high-quality reads, each with a distinct molecular identifier, were randomly selected from each sample. Reads sharing molecular identifiers were discarded rather than binned into consensus sequences. MiTCR, with a Q25 quality threshold and the strictest error-elimination algorithm, was used for CDR3 identification, clonotype clustering and error correction. A nonparametric unseen species model using Euler transformation provided a lower-bound estimate of total TCR beta diversity. TCRdb took the public reads, trimmed them with fastp at Q25, ran MiXCR for clone calling and kept in-frame beta chains. Each entry is one CDR3 protein sequence, shown with its most common DNA and genes. The V and J calls here are based on TCRdb, not the publication. In all, the sample holds fewer than 600,000 distinct CDR3 sequences, and about 25% of those were seen once. The ten largest clones capture about 3.9% of the sample.

The same data also contributed to another study, on T cells of mothers and their children. That second publication adds: Nine systemically healthy Caucasian individuals, comprising three mothers and their six children, were included as donors. cDNA synthesis used all of the extracted RNA, with around 1.4 ug of RNA in each 15 ul reaction. In the second PCR, sample barcodes and 2-4 random nucleotides were introduced via the M1S primer. Over 8 million TCR beta CDR3 reads came from each mother, compared with about 3.2 million reads from each child. Thymic selection similarly shapes TCR recombination output in related and unrelated pairs, with minor effect from inherited differences. Normalized repertoire overlap in related mother-child pairs was always slightly higher than in unrelated mother-child pairs, but the difference was never significant. Persistent microchimeric T cell clones were not detected, at a sensitivity of about 100 clones per million clonotypes. Deep NGS was used in the study to compare the TCR beta repertoires of mothers and children and to look for features that separate related mother-child pairs from unrelated individuals. The mean age was roughly 44 +/- 4 years for the mothers and approximately 11 +/- 4 years for the children. After adapters were ligated using NEBNext reagents, the libraries underwent 100+100 nt paired-end sequencing on an Illumina HiSeq 2000. Mother and child libraries were prepared a month apart and sequenced in separate runs to prevent cross-contamination. For each donor, between about 450,000 and 2,300,000 distinct TCR beta clonotypes were identified. Naive TCR beta clonotypes were estimated from low-frequency clonotypes matched to each donor's FACS-determined naive share, without sorting.

The sequenced sample was blood. This sequence was found in a boy between 2 and 10 years old in good health.

The CDR3 amino acid sequence is: CASSLPGQGLQPQHF. The DNA sequence reads TGTGCCAGCAGTTTACCGGGACAGGGTTTGCAGCCCCAGCATTTT. In this chain, TRBV12-3 or TRBV12-4 is recombined with TRBJ1-5; 9 junctional bases match TRBD1. From V the trimming removes 2 bases and from J it removes 7 bases, while the gene matches leave 6 bases of the junction unaccounted for. The CDR3 holds 15 amino acids from the cysteine to the phenylalanine. Left in the record is the CDR3 DNA by itself, 45 bases read in frame from the first base.